These 21 T cell receptor beta chains originate from one sample sequenced in a study of blood T cell repertoires in COVID-19. Sequenced by immunoSEQ multiplex PCR; TCRdb stores in-frame clones only, minus some. In the table there are 650,000 to 800,000 clones, 85% to 90% of which are singletons. Source material: peripheral blood. The source of these receptors is a woman under 30 with acute or convalescent COVID-19.

This rearrangement joins TRBV5-6 to TRBJ2-7; TRBD2 matches at 15 bases. The J segment lost 5 bases and the V segment lost 4 bases, leaving 10 bases of the junction unmatched. This CDR3 is 17 amino acids long. Germline V gene data show CDR1 as SGHDT and CDR2 as YYEEEE. CDR3 nucleotides: TGTGCCAGCAGCCAGAGGACTAGCGGGGGGGCGGAAAACGAGCAGTACTTC. This encodes CASSQRTSGGAENEQYF.

The gene calls are TRBV5-5 and TRBJ1-6, with 8 bases matching TRBD1. Germline CDR1 is SGHKS and CDR2 is YYEKEE (reference sequence). The CDR3 is made up of 15 amino acids. Trimming cost V 4 bases and J 7 bases; bases outside gene matches: 7. CDR3 sequence: CASSPFNRGNSPLHF. The CDR3 coding sequence is TGTGCCAGCAGCCCCTTTAACAGGGGGAATTCACCCCTCCACTTT.

The V call is TRBV28, the J call TRBJ2-7; 9 nucleotides agree with TRBD1. Trimming cost V 2 bases and J 4 bases; bases outside gene matches: 12. This CDR3 contains 17 residues. Germline V lookup: CDR1 MDHEN, CDR2 SYDVKM. The CDR3 DNA reads as TGTGCCAGCAGTTTAATTAGTCGGGGGACAGGGTGGTACGAGCAGTACTTC. It specifies CASSLISRGTGWYEQYF.

The genes are TRBV30 and TRBJ1-5; no definite D call. Germline assignment: CDR1 GTSNPN and CDR2 SVGIG (reference sequence). V was cut by 0 bases and J by 6 bases, with 9 bases left in between. This CDR3 region has 13 residues. The CDR3 DNA follows: TGTGCCTGGAGTGTATCCCTCAGTCAGCCCCAGCATTTT. It is translated as CAWSVSLSQPQHF.

The J gene is TRBJ1-2, the V gene TRBV29-1; possible D gene TRBD1, 6 bases. The V gene lost 3 bases and the J gene lost 8 bases, with 10 bases spanning the gap. The germline V gene encodes CDR1 SQVTM and CDR2 ANQGSEA. The CDR3 is 11 residues long. CDR3 DNA: TGCAGCGTTGACTGGGGGCGCGGCTACACCTTC. Protein product: CSVDWGRGYTF. The full variable domain, in which reference TRBV29-1 and TRBJ1-2 provide the parts outside the CDR3, is SAVISQKPSRDICQRGTSLTIQCQVDSQVTMMFWYRQQPGQSLTLIATANQGSEATYESGFVIDKFPISRPNLTFSTLTVSNMSPEDSSIYLCSVDWGRGYTFGSGTRLTVV.

This clone has only a few counts. CDR3 amino acids: CASSQAGGMNTEAFF. The CDR3 DNA sequence: TGTGCCAGCAGCCAAGCGGGGGGAATGAACACTGAAGCTTTCTTT. The rearrangement joins TRBV6-4 to TRBJ1-1; tentatively, D is TRBD1 (5 bases). The V end was cut by 6 bases, the J end by 0 bases, with 14 bases between. CDR1 is MRHNA and CDR2 is SNTAGT in the germline V gene. This CDR3 contains 15 residues.

V and J are TRBV19 and TRBJ1-1, with unresolved D. The CDR3 totals 13 residues. Germline loops: CDR1 LNHDA, CDR2 SQIVND (reference sequence). Trimming took off 9 bases at V and 7 bases at J, with 18 bases between the two ends. CDR3 nucleotide sequence: TGTGCCAGCCGCCCCACGGGGTTACATGAAGCTTTCTTT. This encodes CASRPTGLHEAFF. The entire variable domain, with the rest obtained from reference TRBV19 and TRBJ1-1, is as follows: DGGITQSPKYLFRKEGQNVTLSCEQNLNHDAMYWYRQDPGQGLRLIYYSQIVNDFQKGDIAEGYSVSREKKESFPLTVTSAQKNPTAFYLCASRPTGLHEAFFGQGTRLTVV.

This rearrangement joins TRBV21-1 to TRBJ2-3; the listed D gene, TRBD1, was not tested against the DNA. TRBV21-1 is given as a pseudogene. The length of the CDR3 is 13 residues. The CDR3 is CASGFSSTDTQYF. CDR3 DNA: TGTGCCAGCGGTTTCAGTAGCACAGATACGCAGTATTTT.

CDR3 coding DNA: TGTGCCAGCAGTGAATTGTGGAGAGCCGAAGCTTTCTTT. Translation gives CASSELWRAEAFF. The V and J genes are TRBV25-1 and TRBJ1-1, with D uncertain. The V gene lost 1 base and the J gene lost 8 bases, with 11 bases spanning the gap. The CDR3 is 13 amino acids. Germline lookup yields CDR1 MGHDK and CDR2 SYGVNS.

This chain connects TRBV15 to TRBJ1-2; D gene unclear. The V gene's germline CDR1 is LNHNV and CDR2 YYDKDF (reference sequence). Trimming cost V 0 bases and J 4 bases, with 9 bases left between them. The CDR3 loop spans 14 amino acids. The CDR3 protein is CATSRDWEVYGYTF. CDR3 coding DNA: TGTGCCACCAGCAGAGATTGGGAGGTCTATGGCTACACCTTC.

The V and J genes are TRBV6-4 and TRBJ1-1; maybe TRBD1 (6 bases). This CDR3 comprises 15 residues. Germline V CDR1 and CDR2: MRHNA, SNTAGT. Trimming cost V 0 bases and J 7 bases, with 15 bases left between them. The CDR3 sequence: CASSDSGSGGGEAFF. CDR3 bases: TGTGCCAGCAGTGACTCGGGTAGTGGGGGCGGTGAAGCTTTCTTT.

This chain joins TRBV19 and TRBJ1-1; the match to TRBD1 covers 7 bases. Trimming at V came to 6 bases and at J to 3 bases, leaving 1 base not matched to a gene. The V gene's germline CDR1 is LNHDA and CDR2 SQIVND (reference sequence). The CDR3 covers 12 residues. The CDR3 DNA reads TGTGCCAGTAGGACAGGGCACACTGAAGCTTTCTTT. The encoded protein is CASRTGHTEAFF.

This rearrangement joins TRBV18 to TRBJ1-4, with 8 bases lining up with TRBD1. V trimming: 2 bases; J trimming: 3 bases; junction bases outside the gene matches: 2. This CDR3 has 15 residues. CDR1 and CDR2 (germline): KGHSH, LQKENI. CDR3: CASSPEQGANEKLFF. The CDR3 DNA is TGTGCCAGCTCACCAGAACAGGGGGCTAATGAAAAACTGTTTTTT.

V is TRBV10-3 and J is TRBJ2-1; D gene ambiguous. This CDR3 has 11 amino acids. Looked up from germline, CDR1 is ENHRY and CDR2 is SYGVKD. V was cut by 4 bases and J by 7 bases, with 5 bases left in between. CDR3 protein: CAISATNEQFF. The CDR3 region has the DNA TGTGCCATCAGTGCTACGAATGAGCAGTTCTTC.

V usage is TRBV6-2 or TRBV6-3 and J usage is TRBJ1-6; TRBD1 is a possible D gene (5 bases). The CDR3 has 12 amino acids. V lost 6 bases and J lost 14, with 14 bases in between. From germline, CDR1 is MNHEY and CDR2 SVGEGT. The CDR3 loop reads CASSLSGGTLHF. CDR3 nucleotide sequence: TGTGCCAGCAGCCTGTCGGGGGGAACCCTCCACTTT.

In nucleotides, the CDR3 is TGTGCCAGCAGTTACTCGACTAGCCGGGAGACCCAGTACTTC. This encodes CASSYSTSRETQYF. The chain carries TRBV6-5 and TRBJ2-5, with TRBD2 matching over 7 bases. There are 14 residues in the CDR3. Unmatched junction bases numbered 3, after V lost 0 bases and J lost 5 bases. Germline V gives CDR1 MNHEY, CDR2 SVGAGI.

This rearrangement joins TRBV7-7 to TRBJ1-5; 8 bases are a match to TRBD1. Germline trimming cut 5 bases from V and 5 bases from J; bases unmatched to any gene: 17. This CDR3 has 18 amino acids. CDR1 is SSHAT, CDR2 FNYEAQ, per germline (reference sequence). The CDR3 nucleotides are TGTGCCAGCAGCCCCGGACAGGGAATAAATGGATGCGATCAGCCCCAGCATTTT. Its protein product is CASSPGQGINGCDQPQHF. Full variable domain (missing parts from reference TRBV7-7 and TRBJ1-5): GAGVSQSPRYKVTKRGQDVTLRCDPISSHATLYWYQQALGQGPEFLTYFNYEAQPDKSGLPSDRFSAERPEGSISTLTIQRTEQRDSAMYRCASSPGQGINGCDQPQHFGDGTRLSIL.

The gene calls are TRBV4-2 and TRBJ2-7; a weak D match, TRBD1 (6 bases). This CDR3 has 15 residues. In germline, CDR1 is LGHNA, CDR2 YNFKEQ. V was trimmed by 4 bases and J by 0 bases, leaving 13 bases between them. CDR3 DNA sequence: TGTGCCAGCAGCCCGAAACAGGGTCTCTCCTACGAGCAGTACTTC. Residues: CASSPKQGLSYEQYF.

The chain joins TRBV5-4 to TRBJ2-3; the match to TRBD2 covers 7 bases. The junction had 9 bases not matched to a gene; V was cut back by 9 bases and J by 2 bases. CDR1 SGHNT and CDR2 YYREEE come from the germline V gene (reference sequence). The CDR3 is 14 residues long. The CDR3 here is CAIMRDYHTDTQYF. CDR3 coding DNA: TGTGCCATCATGAGGGACTACCACACAGATACGCAGTATTTT.

The V and J genes are TRBV7-9 and TRBJ1-6; D unresolved. The CDR3 sequence is 15 residues long. Germline CDR1 SEHNR, CDR2 FQNEAQ (reference sequence). Trimming removed 4 bases at V and 8 bases at J, with 15 bases between. The DNA for the CDR3 is TGTGCCAGCAGCTCCTCCGGGAGTAGTGATTCACCCCTCCACTTT. It encodes CASSSSGSSDSPLHF.

V gene TRBV10-3 combines with J gene TRBJ1-1; D not certain. The V end lost 6 bases, the J end lost 5 bases, and 10 bases lay between the germline ends. Germline V gene data show CDR1 as ENHRY and CDR2 as SYGVKD. There are 12 residues in the CDR3. The CDR3 coding sequence is TGTGCCATCAGGGGTTCGGGGACTGAAGCTTTCTTT. It specifies CAIRGSGTEAFF.